One and the same sample provided the 26 T cell receptor beta chains below, sequenced in a study of OX40 agonist ivuxolimab in advanced cancers. TCRdb's copy holds only in-frame clones and misses some; the assay was immunoSEQ multiplex PCR. The top ten clones hold 5.5% to 8% of a sample with about 60,000 clones, around nine tenths of them seen once. The sequenced sample was CD4+ or CD8+ T cells sorted from blood, obtained in a trial of the OX40 agonist ivuxolimab. These receptors originate from an adult with an advanced solid tumor such as melanoma, head and neck, liver or kidney cancer.

This rearrangement joins TRBV11-2 to TRBJ1-5, with D uncertain. This CDR3 has 13 residues. The germline CDR1 and CDR2 sequences are SGHAT and FQNNGV. Trimming cost V 0 bases and J 7 bases, with 7 bases left between them. The CDR3 region has the DNA TGTGCCAGCAGCTTAGATAGCAGGCAGCCCCAGCATTTT. The encoded protein is CASSLDSRQPQHF.

The chain recombines TRBV7-9 with TRBJ1-2, with D tentatively TRBD1 (6 bases). The CDR3 sequence is 13 residues long. Trimming stripped 2 bases from V and 7 bases from J, with 11 bases between. The V gene's germline CDR1 is SEHNR and CDR2 FQNEAQ (reference sequence). The CDR3 loop is CASSLQGRGGYTF. As DNA, the CDR3 is TGTGCCAGCAGCTTACAGGGGAGGGGTGGCTACACCTTC.

This rearrangement joins TRBV5-4 to TRBJ2-1; TRBD2 aligns across 9 bases. V dropped 4 bases and J dropped 7; count of bases not matched to a gene: 6. Per the germline V gene, CDR1 is SGHNT and CDR2 is YYREEE (reference sequence). The CDR3 runs 14 residues. In nucleotides, the CDR3 is TGTGCCAGCAGCGGACCTACTAGCGGGAATGAGCAGTTCTTC. As protein: CASSGPTSGNEQFF.

J is TRBJ2-3 and V is TRBV5-5; a possible D gene is TRBD2 (5 bases). V was shortened by 0 bases and J by 7 bases, with 12 bases between the two germline ends. The CDR3 runs 14 residues. Per the germline V gene, CDR1 is SGHKS and CDR2 is YYEKEE (reference sequence). The CDR3 loop reads CASSLASFLNTQYF. The CDR3 DNA sequence: TGTGCCAGCAGCTTGGCTAGCTTCTTAAATACGCAGTATTTT.

This rearrangement joins TRBV5-6 to TRBJ1-2; tentative D call: TRBD1 (5 bases). The length of the CDR3 is 11 residues. V was cut by 4 bases and J by 4 bases, with 5 bases left in between. CDR1 and CDR2 (germline): SGHDT, YYEEEE. The CDR3 DNA follows: TGTGCCAGCAGCGACAGCTATGGCTACACCTTC. Translation gives CASSDSYGYTF.

The chain combines TRBV11-2 with TRBJ2-1; possible D gene TRBD2, 5 bases. The CDR3 has 16 amino acids. Germline CDR1 and CDR2: SGHAT and FQNNGV. The V and J ends lost 5 bases and 0 bases respectively, with 14 bases between them. CDR3 coding DNA: TGTGCCAGCAGCCCATCTGCCGGGAACTCCTACAATGAGCAGTTCTTC. Residues: CASSPSAGNSYNEQFF. The full variable domain, in which reference TRBV11-2 and TRBJ2-1 provide the parts outside the CDR3, is EAGVAQSPRYKIIEKRQSVAFWCNPISGHATLYWYQQILGQGPKLLIQFQNNGVVDDSQLPKDRFSAERLKGVDSTLKIQPAKLEDSAVYLCASSPSAGNSYNEQFFGPGTRLTVL.

The genes are TRBV18 and TRBJ2-3; tentative D call: TRBD2 (5 bases). Between the trimmed V and J ends, which lost 1 base and 6 bases, there was a span of 17 bases. CDR1 KGHSH and CDR2 LQKENI come from the germline V gene. The CDR3 has 16 amino acids. CDR3 DNA sequence: TGTGCCAGCTCACCACTTTTTAGGGCCAAGCGGGATACGCAGTATTTT. Translated: CASSPLFRAKRDTQYF.

The chain carries TRBV30 and TRBJ2-1; 11 positions agree with TRBD2. The CDR3 loop spans 15 amino acids. Germline loops: CDR1 GTSNPN, CDR2 SVGIG (reference sequence). The junction had 7 bases not matched to a gene; V was cut back by 0 bases and J by 9 bases. The CDR3 region has the DNA TGTGCCTGGAGTGTGGGGGGGACTAGCGGCCTTGAGCAGTTCTTC. It yields the protein CAWSVGGTSGLEQFF.

J is TRBJ2-5 and V is TRBV7-9; D ambiguous. CDR1 and CDR2 (germline): SEHNR, FQNEAQ (reference sequence). Trimming removed 6 bases from V and 2 bases from J, with 4 bases in between. This CDR3 comprises 11 residues. The CDR3 DNA sequence: TGTGCCAGCAGTGTACAAGAGACCCAGTACTTC. Translating gives CASSVQETQYF.

The chain joins TRBV5-1 to TRBJ2-7; 10 nucleotides match TRBD2. Trimming removed 2 bases from V and 6 bases from J; junction bases left unmatched: 8. Germline lookup yields CDR1 SGHRS and CDR2 YFSETQ. CDR3 size: 15 residues. The CDR3 loop is CASSFGPSGSGEQYF. CDR3 DNA: TGCGCCAGCAGCTTCGGGCCTAGCGGGAGTGGCGAGCAGTACTTC.

This chain links TRBV5-1 with TRBJ1-5; TRBD1 aligns across 8 bases. The length of the CDR3 is 14 residues. With V trimmed by 4 bases and J by 5 bases, 5 bases remained unmatched. CDR1 and CDR2 (germline): SGHRS, YFSETQ. The CDR3, as DNA: TGCGCCAGCAGCCTTGGACAGGGCGATCAGCCCCAGCATTTT. Protein product: CASSLGQGDQPQHF.

The gene calls are TRBV5-1 and TRBJ2-3; D is possibly TRBD2 (6 bases). Trimming took 0 bases from V and 5 from J, leaving 16 bases between them. The V gene's germline CDR1 is SGHRS and CDR2 YFSETQ. This CDR3 is built from 16 residues. CDR3 protein: CASSLVGDGRGDTQYF. The DNA of the CDR3 is TGCGCCAGCAGCTTGGTTGGAGACGGGAGAGGAGATACGCAGTATTTT. The full variable domain, in which reference TRBV5-1 and TRBJ2-3 provide the parts outside the CDR3, is KAGVTQTPRYLIKTRGQQVTLSCSPISGHRSVSWYQQTPGQGLQFLFEYFSETQRNKGNFPGRFSGRQFSNSRSEMNVSTLELGDSALYLCASSLVGDGRGDTQYFGPGTRLTVL.

This chain joins TRBV4-1 and TRBJ2-1; 9 bases are a match to TRBD2. Per germline, CDR1 MGHRA and CDR2 YSYEKL. The CDR3 length is 15 residues. V lost 8 bases to trimming and J lost 1 base; unmatched junction nucleotides: 6. CDR3 sequence: CASELSGSSYNEQFF. CDR3 DNA sequence: TGCGCCAGCGAGCTTAGCGGGAGTTCCTACAATGAGCAGTTCTTC.

The chain couples TRBV6-6 to TRBJ2-3; maybe TRBD1 (6 bases). The CDR3 consists of 15 residues. V was trimmed by 5 bases and J by 0 bases, leaving 12 bases between them. Germline CDR1 MNHNY, CDR2 SVGAGI (reference sequence). CDR3 DNA sequence: TGTGCCAGCAGTCCCCGAGACAGGAGCACAGATACGCAGTATTTT. Its protein is CASSPRDRSTDTQYF.

V and J are TRBV5-6 and TRBJ1-4, with 10 bases fitting TRBD1. CDR1 and CDR2 from the germline V gene are SGHDT and YYEEEE. J was trimmed by 7 bases and V by 3 bases; bases with no gene match: 0. The CDR3 totals 13 residues. CDR3 bases: TGTGCCAGCAGCTGGGACAGGGGTGAAAAACTGTTTTTT. It is translated as CASSWDRGEKLFF.

V gene TRBV28 combines with J gene TRBJ1-5; D unclear. Germline loops: CDR1 MDHEN, CDR2 SYDVKM. The CDR3 is 12 residues long. The germline V and J ends were trimmed by 8 bases and 2 bases, with 7 bases remaining between them. The CDR3, as DNA: TGTGCCAGCCAGGAGCGCAATCAGCCCCAGCATTTT. Translated: CASQERNQPQHF.

The rearrangement links TRBV19 to TRBJ1-5; 9 bases fit TRBD1. V lost 3 bases and J lost 5; bases outside the gene matches: 8. Per the germline V gene, CDR1 is LNHDA and CDR2 is SQIVND (reference sequence). CDR3 length: 16 amino acids. As DNA, the CDR3 is TGTGCCAGTAGTATTAGAGGGACAGGGCGCGATCAGCCCCAGCATTTT. Its protein is CASSIRGTGRDQPQHF.

The chain couples TRBV5-6 to TRBJ2-5; D is possibly TRBD1 (6 bases). V was clipped by 3 bases and J by 3 bases, with 27 bases between them. The CDR3 spans 19 residues. Germline lookup yields CDR1 SGHDT and CDR2 YYEEEE. In nucleotides, the CDR3 is TGTGCCAGCAGCTACAATTTGGGCAGGGGAGTTGATCTTGAAGAGACCCAGTACTTC. Translation gives CASSYNLGRGVDLEETQYF.

The chain is built from TRBV7-8 and TRBJ1-5; D unresolved. CDR1 and CDR2 from the germline V gene are SGHVS and FQNEAQ. This CDR3 has 12 residues. V was pared by 5 bases and J by 4 bases, with 6 bases between. The CDR3 bases are TGTGCCAGCAGCAGAGAGAATCAGCCCCAGCATTTT. Encoded protein: CASSRENQPQHF. Full variable domain (outside the CDR3, taken from reference TRBV7-8 and TRBJ1-5): GAGVSQSPRYKVAKRGQDVALRCDPISGHVSLFWYQQALGQGPEFLTYFQNEAQLDKSGLPSDRFFAERPEGSVSTLKIQRTQQEDSAVYLCASSRENQPQHFGDGTRLSIL.

In DNA, the CDR3 is TGTGCCACCAGGATGGAGCAGGGGGGGCCCTATGGCTACACCTTC. Its protein product is CATRMEQGGPYGYTF. V gene TRBV15 combines with J gene TRBJ1-2; 7 nucleotides align to TRBD1. Losses at the gene ends were 6 bases for V and 4 bases for J; bases not matched to a gene: 11. Germline V gives CDR1 LNHNV, CDR2 YYDKDF (reference sequence). This CDR3 is 15 amino acids long. The whole variable domain, filled in from reference TRBV15 and TRBJ1-2, reads DAMVIQNPRYQVTQFGKPVTLSCSQTLNHNVMYWYQQKSSQAPKLLFHYYDKDFNNEADTPDNFQSRRPNTSFCFLDIRSPGLGDTAMYLCATRMEQGGPYGYTFGSGTRLTVV.

This sequence joins TRBV7-8 and TRBJ2-3; D uncertain. This CDR3 region has 14 residues. V was pared by 2 bases and J by 4 bases, with 10 bases between. From germline, CDR1 is SGHVS and CDR2 FQNEAQ. The CDR3 reads CASSLLVFSDTQYF. The CDR3 nucleotides are TGTGCCAGCAGCTTATTAGTATTTTCAGATACGCAGTATTTT. The whole variable domain, filled in from reference TRBV7-8 and TRBJ2-3, reads GAGVSQSPRYKVAKRGQDVALRCDPISGHVSLFWYQQALGQGPEFLTYFQNEAQLDKSGLPSDRFFAERPEGSVSTLKIQRTQQEDSAVYLCASSLLVFSDTQYFGPGTRLTVL.

This chain connects TRBV6-5 to TRBJ1-1; D may be TRBD1 (5 bases). Germline-derived CDR1 and CDR2 are MNHEY and SVGAGI. V lost 3 bases to trimming and J lost 0 bases, with 11 bases between them. The length of the CDR3 is 15 residues. CDR3 nucleotides: TGTGCCAGCAGTTATGGGGGACTCATGAACACTGAAGCTTTCTTT. Translating gives CASSYGGLMNTEAFF.

The chain uses TRBV27 and TRBJ1-5; D call uncertain. There are 14 residues in the CDR3. Germline lookup yields CDR1 MNHEY and CDR2 SMNVEV (reference sequence). V lost 2 bases to trimming and J lost 0 bases, with 5 bases between them. For the CDR3, the DNA is TGTGCCAGCAGTTTAGCGTATAGCAATCAGCCCCAGCATTTT. Protein sequence: CASSLAYSNQPQHF.

This clone was detected once. The rearrangement links TRBV19 to TRBJ2-7; 8 nucleotides match TRBD1. From germline, CDR1 is LNHDA and CDR2 SQIVND (reference sequence). Trimming at V came to 7 bases and at J to 2 bases, leaving 7 bases not matched to a gene. CDR3 length: 14 residues. As DNA, the CDR3 is TGTGCCAGTAACCCCAGGGGGCGGCCCTACGAGCAGTACTTC. Residues: CASNPRGRPYEQYF.

The chain uses TRBV5-1 and TRBJ2-7, with TRBD2 matching 10 bases. Per germline, CDR1 SGHRS and CDR2 YFSETQ. The ends lost 3 bases at V and 5 bases at J; junction bases unmatched: 8. The CDR3 totals 15 residues. The CDR3 DNA follows: TGCGCCAGCAGCTCATTAGCGGGAGGCCTCCACGAGCAGTACTTC. Its translation: CASSSLAGGLHEQYF.

V gene TRBV5-1 combines with J gene TRBJ2-5; 7 bases fit TRBD2. This CDR3 spans 15 amino acids. Germline CDR1 reads SGHRS; CDR2 reads YFSETQ. Trimming removed 4 bases from V and 1 base from J; junction bases left unmatched: 7. CDR3: CASSVMGEGQETQYF. In DNA form, the CDR3 reads TGCGCCAGCAGCGTGATGGGGGAGGGCCAAGAGACCCAGTACTTC.